These 31 T cell receptor beta chains originate from one sample sequenced in a study of CXCR3-negative and CXCR3-positive naive CD8 T cells. UMI labels and 5' RACE were used to prepare the TRB cDNA libraries. TCRdb reanalyzed the 5' RACE reads and collapses them to one entry per CDR3 protein, without DNA. The table lists approximately 38,000 distinct CDR3 sequences. Specimen: memory CD8+ T cells from blood. The receptors derive from a human donor in good health. Some clones in this sample may be carry-over from other donors' samples.

J is TRBJ1-1 and V is TRBV14. Germline V CDR1 and CDR2: SGHDN, FVKESK. This CDR3 is 13 amino acids long. This CDR3 reads CASRQTQNTEAFF.

J is TRBJ2-1 and V is TRBV5-1; TCRdb picks TRBD1, but there is no DNA to check that call. Germline loops: CDR1 SGHRS, CDR2 YFSETQ. The CDR3 has 16 residues. CDR3: CASSDGGQDLMDEQFF.

The rearrangement uses TRBV29-1 and TRBJ1-1. There are 13 residues in the CDR3. Germline CDR1 reads SQVTM; CDR2 reads ANQGSEA. Here the CDR3 reads CSVVSQMNTEAFF.

V gene TRBV7-2 combines with J gene TRBJ2-3; without DNA, the TCRdb call of TRBD2 cannot be checked. The CDR3 is 18 amino acids. CDR1 and CDR2 (germline): SGHTA, FQGNSA. CDR3 sequence: CASSPRTSGVLGRDTQYF.

V and J are TRBV10-3 and TRBJ2-1. The CDR3 totals 12 residues. Per germline, CDR1 ENHRY and CDR2 SYGVKD. The CDR3 is CAISDRMNEQFF.

The rearrangement links TRBV20-1 to TRBJ2-5. Germline V gene sequence: CDR1 DFQATT, CDR2 SNEGSKA (reference sequence). This CDR3 has 13 amino acids. The CDR3 here is CSAIPEYQETQYF.

The chain carries TRBV7-9 and TRBJ2-7; TCRdb picks TRBD1, but there is no DNA to check that call. This CDR3 spans 13 amino acids. The germline gives CDR1 SEHNR, CDR2 FQNEAQ (reference sequence). CDR3 sequence reads: CASRPPGVYEQYF.

V usage is TRBV7-9 and J usage is TRBJ2-2; TCRdb gives TRBD2 as the D gene, but with no DNA this cannot be confirmed. The CDR3 runs 17 residues. Germline-derived CDR1 and CDR2 are SEHNR and FQNEAQ (reference sequence). The CDR3 is CASSLGLAATNTGELFF.

This chain links TRBV4-1 with TRBJ2-5; no DNA is available, so the TRBD1 call from TCRdb remains unchecked. Germline V gene data show CDR1 as MGHRA and CDR2 as YSYEKL. The length of the CDR3 is 16 residues. The CDR3 region is CASSQDFPGASETQYF.

The chain uses TRBV7-2 and TRBJ1-2; TCRdb indicates TRBD1, and absent DNA this call remains unverified. This CDR3 is 16 amino acids long. Germline V lookup: CDR1 SGHTA, CDR2 FQGNSA. The CDR3 loop is CASSLMGGRTNYGYTF.

V gene TRBV15 combines with J gene TRBJ2-1; the D gene TCRdb calls, TRBD2, cannot be checked with no DNA. Germline V gene lookup returns CDR1 LNHNV and CDR2 YYDKDF (reference sequence). The length of the CDR3 is 12 residues. The CDR3 loop reads CATSRVGGPQFF. Full variable domain (outside the CDR3, taken from reference TRBV15 and TRBJ2-1): DAMVIQNPRYQVTQFGKPVTLSCSQTLNHNVMYWYQQKSSQAPKLLFHYYDKDFNNEADTPDNFQSRRPNTSFCFLDIRSPGLGDTAMYLCATSRVGGPQFFGPGTRLTVL.

V and J are TRBV7-9 and TRBJ2-5. The CDR3 covers 15 residues. Germline loops: CDR1 SEHNR, CDR2 FQNEAQ (reference sequence). CDR3 sequence: CASSSWVGGQETQYF.

V usage is TRBV29-1 and J usage is TRBJ1-1. This CDR3 comprises 11 residues. The germline V gene encodes CDR1 SQVTM and CDR2 ANQGSEA. The CDR3 here is CSVDRNTEAFF.

The genes are TRBV10-2 and TRBJ2-3. This CDR3 has 14 amino acids. Germline values: CDR1 WSHSY, CDR2 SAAADI. The CDR3 is CASSEAGGTDTQYF.

V is TRBV12-3 or TRBV12-4 and J is TRBJ1-4; TCRdb's D call, TRBD1, is unchecked because there is no DNA. CDR3 length: 14 residues. CDR3 residues: CASRTGTGDEKLFF.

The chain has TRBV11-2 and TRBJ2-7; checking the TCRdb D call of TRBD2 is not possible without DNA. This CDR3 is 12 amino acids long. The germline CDR1 and CDR2 sequences are SGHAT and FQNNGV. CDR3: CASSLRRDEQYF.

V gene TRBV29-1 combines with J gene TRBJ2-1; TCRdb selects TRBD1, and the lack of DNA leaves this call unchecked. Germline V gives CDR1 SQVTM, CDR2 ANQGSEA. This CDR3 spans 14 amino acids. The CDR3 reads CSVEGGGLVNEQFF.

The J gene is TRBJ2-2, the V gene TRBV6-6. This CDR3 comprises 17 residues. Germline CDR1 is MNHNY and CDR2 is SVGAGI (reference sequence). This CDR3 reads CASRILLDGANTGELFF.

The chain has TRBV9 and TRBJ2-3. The CDR3 is 16 residues long. Germline V gives CDR1 SGDLS, CDR2 YYNGEE. CDR3: CASSALAGLSTDTQYF.

The V and J genes are TRBV9 and TRBJ2-1; the TRBD1 assignment by TCRdb is unverifiable without DNA. The CDR3 loop spans 17 amino acids. The V gene's germline CDR1 is SGDLS and CDR2 YYNGEE. The CDR3 spells CASSGPGPNRANDEQFF.

V is TRBV6-4 and J is TRBJ2-3; TCRdb names TRBD2, which stays unverified in the absence of DNA. The CDR3 totals 13 residues. Germline V gene lookup returns CDR1 MRHNA and CDR2 SNTAGT. The CDR3 loop is CASSGGATDTQYF.

This sequence joins TRBV4-3 and TRBJ2-7; TCRdb's D call of TRBD1 is untestable without DNA. The germline V gene has CDR1 LGHNA and CDR2 YSLEER. CDR3 length equals 14 residues. The CDR3 loop is CASSPAGGRDEQYF.

The chain is built from TRBV4-3 and TRBJ2-6. The CDR3 consists of 16 residues. CDR1 is LGHNA and CDR2 is YSLEER in the germline V gene. The chain's CDR3 is CASSQEIGSGANVLTF.

This chain connects TRBV4-3 to TRBJ2-1; TCRdb reports TRBD2, a call that lacks DNA to check it against. The germline V gene has CDR1 LGHNA and CDR2 YSLEER. The CDR3 covers 17 residues. The CDR3 loop is CASSQGNLAGGDNEQFF.

The J gene is TRBJ2-2, the V gene TRBV7-8; TCRdb names TRBD1, which stays unverified in the absence of DNA. CDR1 is SGHVS, CDR2 FQNEAQ, per germline. The CDR3 covers 16 residues. CDR3 loop: CASSTRTGPNTGELFF. Supplemented by reference TRBV7-8 and TRBJ2-2, the full variable domain reads GAGVSQSPRYKVAKRGQDVALRCDPISGHVSLFWYQQALGQGPEFLTYFQNEAQLDKSGLPSDRFFAERPEGSVSTLKIQRTQQEDSAVYLCASSTRTGPNTGELFFGEGSRLTVL.

The rearrangement joins TRBV7-6 to TRBJ2-7; as DNA is missing, the TRBD1 call by TCRdb cannot be tested. Germline V gene lookup returns CDR1 SGHVS and CDR2 FNYEAQ. This CDR3 has 20 amino acids. The CDR3 region is CASSLGGVAPARSGAYEQYF.

V gene TRBV5-1 combines with J gene TRBJ2-2. CDR1 SGHRS and CDR2 YFSETQ come from the germline V gene. The CDR3 consists of 12 residues. This CDR3 is CASSLWSGELFF.

The chain is built from TRBV23-1 and TRBJ1-1; the TCRdb D gene call, TRBD1, has no DNA to confirm it. TRBV23-1 carries the ORF label, with uncertain function. The CDR3 loop spans 15 amino acids. Here the CDR3 reads CASSLADSINTEAFF.

The CDR3 is CASSPLAALYEQYF. This chain joins TRBV7-2 and TRBJ2-7; lacking DNA, the TRBD2 call made by TCRdb goes unchecked. From germline, CDR1 is SGHTA and CDR2 FQGNSA. The CDR3 sequence is 14 residues long.

The chain's CDR3 is CASSLGGADYNEQFF. The V gene is TRBV7-9, the J gene TRBJ2-1. CDR3 length equals 15 residues. In germline, CDR1 is SEHNR, CDR2 FQNEAQ (reference sequence). Full variable domain (rest looked up from reference TRBV7-9 and TRBJ2-1): DTGVSQNPRHKITKRGQNVTFRCDPISEHNRLYWYRQTLGQGPEFLTYFQNEAQLEKSRLLSDRFSAERPKGSFSTLEIQRTEQGDSAMYLCASSLGGADYNEQFFGPGTRLTVL.

The rearrangement links TRBV6-2 or TRBV6-3 to TRBJ2-1; TCRdb indicates TRBD2, and absent DNA this call remains unverified. In germline, CDR1 is MNHEY, CDR2 SVGEGT. This CDR3 has 14 residues. The CDR3 protein is CASSPGLDSNEQFF.